The clone carrying this T cell receptor beta chain was seen once. This entry is derived from a study of blood T cell repertoires in COVID-19. Libraries were prepared by immunoSEQ multiplex PCR; TCRdb keeps only in-frame clonotypes and omits some of them. Here the sample spans hundreds of thousands of clones, about 87% being singletons. This CDR3 has 15 amino acids. Trimming stripped 2 bases from V and 0 bases from J, with 10 bases between. Per the germline V gene, CDR1 is MNHNS and CDR2 is SASEGT. This TCR was sampled from a woman aged 50 to 60 with COVID-19, enrolled during active disease. The sample taken for sequencing was peripheral blood. The chain uses TRBV6-1 and TRBJ1-1; D remains ambiguous. The CDR3 reads CASSESVPMNTEAFF. CDR3 DNA sequence: TGTGCCAGCAGTGAAAGCGTTCCTATGAACACTGAAGCTTTCTTT.